The sequence of this T cell receptor (beta chain) was determined in a study of tumor-infiltrating lymphocytes in primary liver carcinoma. V shed 1 base, J shed 3 bases, and the junction held 16 bases outside the gene matches. This CDR3 spans 20 amino acids. Germline V gives CDR1 MNHNS, CDR2 SASEGT. This clonotype appeared once. The input was about 500 ng total RNA; TCR beta cDNA was made from it with a constant-region primer. Three nested multiplex PCR rounds of slightly modified ARM-PCR generated TCR beta libraries. Each of the first two PCR rounds ran nine to ten cycles with TRBV1-TRBV30 forward and C-beta reverse primers. TCRdb re-derived calls from the multiplex PCR reads in MiXCR, one entry per CDR3 protein. This table holds 150,000 to 200,000 distinct CDR3 sequences, about 61% found once. Both blood RNA, taken from unsorted whole blood, and germline DNA were extracted.

This sequence originates from a woman between 55 and 75 years old with primary liver carcinoma and hepatitis B virus infection. Sequencing was done on a sample of peripheral blood. The chain employs TRBV6-1 and TRBJ2-3; 10 nucleotides align to TRBD2. Written as DNA, the CDR3 is TGTGCCAGCAGTGAAGGGTGGACTAGCGGAAGGGGGTTCGCTACAGATACGCAGTATTTT. The encoded protein is CASSEGWTSGRGFATDTQYF.